The 28 T cell receptor beta chains below come from one sample, sequenced in a study of patients and donors after allogeneic stem cell transplantation (dated by TCRdb to 2018 to 2021). The library was made by RT-PCR. This sample was sequenced with a NextSeq 550. Clones were called with MiXCR by TCRdb after fastp trimmed the public reads at Q25, and only in-frame beta chains were retained. Each entry is one CDR3 protein sequence, shown with its most common DNA and genes. The sample contains about 150,000 distinct CDR3 sequences, approximately 22% of them found a single time. 25% to 30% of the sample is in the top ten clones. Material: blood, either unsorted or a sorted T cell fraction (not recorded which). The origin of the receptors is a human donor who was either an allogeneic HSCT recipient or a stem cell or donor lymphocyte infusion donor (not recorded which). It is not recorded whose cells these are; they may come from a transplant donor.

This clonotype has more than one count but fewer than ten. The rearrangement joins TRBV5-6 to TRBJ1-1; no definite D call. This CDR3 region has 16 residues. CDR1 SGHDT and CDR2 YYEEEE come from the germline V gene. V lost 0 bases and J lost 2, with 14 bases in between. In DNA form, the CDR3 reads TGTGCCAGCAGCTTGGAGCCGGGTCACTTCAACACTGAAGCTTTCTTT. Its protein is CASSLEPGHFNTEAFF. The full variable domain, with the rest looked up from reference TRBV5-6 and TRBJ1-1, is DAGVTQSPTHLIKTRGQQVTLRCSPKSGHDTVSWYQQALGQGPQFIFQYYEEEERQRGNFPDRFSGHQFPNYSSELNVNALLLGDSALYLCASSLEPGHFNTEAFFGQGTRLTVV.

This clonotype has a handful of counts. The chain has TRBV4-3 and TRBJ2-1; tentative D call: TRBD2 (5 bases). V was pared by 0 bases and J by 0 bases, with 12 bases between. The CDR3 is 17 amino acids. Germline V gene lookup returns CDR1 LGHNA and CDR2 YSLEER. The CDR3 nucleotides are TGCGCCAGCAGCCAAGATCCAGCGGCCAGCTCCTACAATGAGCAGTTCTTC. This encodes CASSQDPAASSYNEQFF.

The V gene is TRBV20-1, the J gene TRBJ2-4; weak D call: TRBD2 (7 bases). Germline V gives CDR1 DFQATT, CDR2 SNEGSKA (reference sequence). The V gene lost 3 bases and the J gene lost 6 bases, with 18 bases spanning the gap. This CDR3 region has 15 residues. The CDR3 here is CSARLRGGGSNIQYF. The CDR3 bases are TGCAGTGCTAGGTTGCGGGGAGGGGGATCAAACATTCAGTACTTC.

This clonotype was seen only a few times. The rearrangement joins TRBV20-1 to TRBJ2-1; the D call may be TRBD1 or TRBD2 (5 bases each). Trimming left V 6 bases short and J 4 bases short, with 19 bases between. The CDR3 is 15 amino acids. Germline V gene lookup returns CDR1 DFQATT and CDR2 SNEGSKA (reference sequence). CDR3 residues: CSASGTALVYNEQFF. The CDR3 coding sequence is TGCAGTGCATCCGGGACCGCACTAGTTTACAATGAGCAGTTCTTC.

This chain links TRBV5-1 with TRBJ1-6; D remains unclear. The CDR3 runs to 13 residues. V gave up 1 base and J gave up 8 bases, with 7 bases separating them. Germline-derived CDR1 and CDR2 are SGHRS and YFSETQ. This chain's CDR3 is CASSLYSYSPLHF. CDR3 bases: TGCGCCAGCAGCTTGTACAGTTATTCACCCCTCCACTTT.

The rearrangement uses TRBV28 and TRBJ2-1, with D maybe TRBD1 (6 bases). CDR3 length: 18 residues. The V gene lost 4 bases and the J gene lost 4 bases, with 23 bases spanning the gap. The germline V gene has CDR1 MDHEN and CDR2 SYDVKM. CDR3 in DNA: TGTGCCAGCAGTTCAAAAAACCTAAACAGGGTGTCGTACAATGAGCAGTTCTTC. It translates to CASSSKNLNRVSYNEQFF.

This clonotype occurred a few times. The chain recombines TRBV6-1 with TRBJ1-2; no clear D gene. The CDR3 extends over 14 amino acids. Deletions cut 5 bases from V and 4 bases from J, with 14 bases between. CDR1 and CDR2 (germline): MNHNS, SASEGT. CDR3 DNA: TGTGCCAGCAGTATCCGAGGCATACCCTATGGCTACACCTTC. The encoded protein is CASSIRGIPYGYTF.

The gene calls are TRBV7-2 and TRBJ2-3; 7 nucleotides align to TRBD1. The V segment lost 1 base and the J segment 4 bases; nucleotides outside the gene matches: 14. Per germline, CDR1 SGHTA and CDR2 FQGNSA. This CDR3 contains 18 residues. CDR3 DNA sequence: TGTGCCAGCAGCTTAGAGGAGGTCGGAAGGGGGCCTCCAGATACGCAGTATTTT. This sequence encodes CASSLEEVGRGPPDTQYF.

V gene TRBV4-1 combines with J gene TRBJ2-7, with D unresolved. There are 13 residues in the CDR3. V dropped 5 bases and J dropped 2 bases, with 10 bases sitting between them. CDR1 is MGHRA and CDR2 is YSYEKL in the germline V gene. The chain's CDR3 is CASSLERAYEQYF. Written as DNA, the CDR3 is TGCGCCAGCAGCTTGGAAAGGGCCTACGAGCAGTACTTC.

This clonotype was seen only a few times. The chain links TRBV6-1 to TRBJ2-5, with D possibly being TRBD1 (6 bases). CDR3 length: 13 amino acids. CDR1 is MNHNS, CDR2 SASEGT, per germline. Trimming shortened V by 7 bases and J by 5 bases, and 14 bases separated the two germline ends. CDR3 in DNA: TGTGCCAGCAACAGGGACCCGCGGGAGACCCAGTACTTC. Amino acid sequence: CASNRDPRETQYF.

This clonotype occurred a few times. V is TRBV3-1 and J is TRBJ2-5; 7 positions match TRBD2. The length of the CDR3 is 16 residues. Per germline, CDR1 LGHDT and CDR2 YNNKEL (reference sequence). Unmatched junction bases numbered 10, after V lost 1 base and J lost 5 bases. DNA for the CDR3: TGTGCCAGCAGCCAAGGCGGGGGACCCCTGGAGGAGACCCAGTACTTC. This codes for CASSQGGGPLEETQYF.

This chain uses TRBV29-1 with TRBJ1-1; D ambiguous. Germline V CDR1 and CDR2: SQVTM, ANQGSEA. V was pared by 7 bases and J by 4 bases, with 13 bases between. The CDR3 spans 12 residues. The CDR3 region has the DNA TGCAGCGCCGAAAGGGAGGGCACTGAAGCTTTCTTT. Amino acid sequence: CSAEREGTEAFF.

V is TRBV29-1 and J is TRBJ1-1; 8 bases map to TRBD1. V gave up 0 bases and J gave up 4 bases; unmatched junction bases: 7. The germline V gene has CDR1 SQVTM and CDR2 ANQGSEA. This CDR3 has 15 amino acids. In nucleotides, the CDR3 is TGCAGCGTTGAAGATCCGACAGGGGTGGGCACTGAAGCTTTCTTT. Its protein is CSVEDPTGVGTEAFF.

The table lists this clonotype with a few counts. The chain couples TRBV5-1 to TRBJ1-5; D ambiguous. Trimming took off 0 bases at V and 2 bases at J, with 12 bases between the two ends. In germline, CDR1 is SGHRS, CDR2 YFSETQ. There are 16 residues in the CDR3. CDR3 residues: CASSLGGAAGNQPQHF. DNA of the CDR3: TGCGCCAGCAGCTTGGGGGGTGCGGCCGGCAATCAGCCCCAGCATTTT.

V and J are TRBV12-3 or TRBV12-4 and TRBJ2-2, with TRBD2 as a possible D gene (5 bases). The CDR3 runs to 15 residues. V lost 3 bases and J 6 bases, leaving 14 bases between the germline ends. CDR3 in amino acids: CASSFILGAPGELFF. DNA of the CDR3: TGTGCCAGCAGTTTTATCTTGGGAGCTCCCGGGGAGCTGTTTTTT.

This clonotype was detected only a few times. This chain links TRBV6-2 or TRBV6-3 with TRBJ2-2; D call uncertain. The CDR3 extends over 13 amino acids. CDR1 is MNHEY and CDR2 is SVGEGT in the germline V gene. Between the trimmed V and J ends, which lost 6 bases and 3 bases, there was a span of 8 bases. CDR3 coding DNA: TGTGCCAGCAGCCGACCCTACACCGGGGAGCTGTTTTTT. Translated, it gives CASSRPYTGELFF.

The chain recombines TRBV12-3 or TRBV12-4 with TRBJ2-2; TRBD1 matches 8 bases. The CDR3 extends over 17 amino acids. With V trimmed by 0 bases and J by 7 bases, 10 bases remained unmatched. CDR3 region: CASSLAIGRGPVGELFF. In DNA form, the CDR3 reads TGTGCCAGCAGTTTAGCCATCGGCAGGGGGCCGGTCGGGGAGCTGTTTTTT.

The chain recombines TRBV12-3 or TRBV12-4 with TRBJ1-5; no clear D gene. The CDR3 totals 14 residues. Trimming took off 5 bases at V and 1 base at J, with 9 bases between the two ends. The CDR3 sequence is CASSIGGSNQPQHF. The CDR3 DNA sequence: TGTGCCAGCAGTATAGGTGGGAGCAATCAGCCCCAGCATTTT.

The chain links TRBV12-3 or TRBV12-4 to TRBJ1-2; 9 bases line up with TRBD1. V was pared by 6 bases and J by 7 bases, with 9 bases of the junction left unmatched. The CDR3 sequence is 14 residues long. The CDR3 nucleotides are TGTGCCAGCAGAAACGGACAGGGGCCCCTTGGCTACACCTTC. It codes for CASRNGQGPLGYTF.

This clonotype turned up a few times. This chain connects TRBV5-1 to TRBJ2-3; possibly TRBD1 for D (5 bases). This CDR3 has 15 amino acids. Deletions cut 0 bases from V and 2 bases from J, with 10 bases between. Per germline, CDR1 SGHRS and CDR2 YFSETQ. Written as DNA, the CDR3 is TGCGCCAGCAGCTTGGAGGGGCATCCCACAGATACGCAGTATTTT. It yields the protein CASSLEGHPTDTQYF.

The rearrangement joins TRBV6-2 or TRBV6-3 to TRBJ2-3; 13 bases line up with TRBD2. The CDR3 has 16 amino acids. With V trimmed by 5 bases and J by 6 bases, 8 bases remained unmatched. CDR1 MNHEY and CDR2 SVGEGT come from the germline V gene. The CDR3 coding sequence is TGTGCCAGCAGTCTTCGGACTAGCGGGAGTGGCGATACGCAGTATTTT. Translation gives CASSLRTSGSGDTQYF.

Only a few counts were recorded for this clonotype. The chain employs TRBV20-1 and TRBJ2-1; no definite D call. The CDR3 extends over 12 amino acids. Germline-derived CDR1 and CDR2 are DFQATT and SNEGSKA (reference sequence). V was shortened by 1 base and J by 8 bases, with 9 bases between the two germline ends. The CDR3 loop reads CSARASLYEQFF. The CDR3 bases are TGCAGTGCTAGAGCCAGTCTGTATGAGCAGTTCTTC.

There are many counts of this clonotype. The rearrangement uses TRBV11-2 and TRBJ1-4, with 10 bases lining up with TRBD1. V shed 5 bases and J 10 bases; nucleotides not matched to a gene: 4. Germline CDR1 SGHAT, CDR2 FQNNGV. CDR3 size: 13 residues. CDR3 residues: CASSRGTGVKLFF. The DNA of the CDR3 is TGTGCCAGCAGCCGAGGGACAGGGGTAAAACTGTTTTTT. The variable domain in full, completed from reference TRBV11-2 and TRBJ1-4, reads EAGVAQSPRYKIIEKRQSVAFWCNPISGHATLYWYQQILGQGPKLLIQFQNNGVVDDSQLPKDRFSAERLKGVDSTLKIQPAKLEDSAVYLCASSRGTGVKLFFGSGTQLSVL.

The V and J genes are TRBV5-1 and TRBJ1-2; maybe TRBD1 (5 bases). The germline CDR1 and CDR2 sequences are SGHRS and YFSETQ. The CDR3 extends over 12 amino acids. The V end was cut by 4 bases, the J end by 5 bases, with 9 bases between. The CDR3 spells CASSTGRYGYTF. The CDR3 DNA reads TGCGCCAGCAGCACAGGAAGGTATGGCTACACCTTC.

This clonotype was counted only a few times. The genes are TRBV12-3 or TRBV12-4 and TRBJ1-2; D may be TRBD1 (6 bases). The length of the CDR3 is 13 residues. V lost 6 bases and J lost 4, with 12 bases in between. Here the CDR3 DNA reads TGTGCCAGCAGCGAAAGGGGGTCCTATGGCTACACCTTC. Protein: CASSERGSYGYTF.

This clonotype showed up just a few times. The chain employs TRBV20-1 and TRBJ1-2; TRBD1 might be the D (5 bases). Germline assignment: CDR1 DFQATT and CDR2 SNEGSKA (reference sequence). The CDR3 sequence is 13 residues long. The V and J ends lost 0 bases and 2 bases respectively, with 7 bases between them. CDR3 loop: CSARDKGNYGYTF. The CDR3 DNA follows: TGCAGTGCTAGAGATAAGGGGAACTATGGCTACACCTTC.

This clonotype has only a few counts. This rearrangement joins TRBV20-1 to TRBJ2-7; 11 nucleotides line up with TRBD1. Germline values: CDR1 DFQATT, CDR2 SNEGSKA (reference sequence). Trimming removed 2 bases from V and 1 base from J; junction bases left unmatched: 7. The CDR3 has 16 residues. The chain's CDR3 is CSARPRGTGGSYEQYF. CDR3 DNA sequence: TGCAGTGCTAGACCCCGTGGGACAGGGGGTTCCTACGAGCAGTACTTC.

This clonotype turned up a few times. This rearrangement joins TRBV7-2 to TRBJ2-3; no clear D gene. CDR3 size: 14 residues. V was clipped by 7 bases and J by 2 bases, with 13 bases between them. Germline CDR1 and CDR2: SGHTA and FQGNSA. The CDR3 spells CASNKGRYTDTQYF. For the CDR3, the DNA is TGTGCCAGCAACAAGGGCCGTTACACAGATACGCAGTATTTT.